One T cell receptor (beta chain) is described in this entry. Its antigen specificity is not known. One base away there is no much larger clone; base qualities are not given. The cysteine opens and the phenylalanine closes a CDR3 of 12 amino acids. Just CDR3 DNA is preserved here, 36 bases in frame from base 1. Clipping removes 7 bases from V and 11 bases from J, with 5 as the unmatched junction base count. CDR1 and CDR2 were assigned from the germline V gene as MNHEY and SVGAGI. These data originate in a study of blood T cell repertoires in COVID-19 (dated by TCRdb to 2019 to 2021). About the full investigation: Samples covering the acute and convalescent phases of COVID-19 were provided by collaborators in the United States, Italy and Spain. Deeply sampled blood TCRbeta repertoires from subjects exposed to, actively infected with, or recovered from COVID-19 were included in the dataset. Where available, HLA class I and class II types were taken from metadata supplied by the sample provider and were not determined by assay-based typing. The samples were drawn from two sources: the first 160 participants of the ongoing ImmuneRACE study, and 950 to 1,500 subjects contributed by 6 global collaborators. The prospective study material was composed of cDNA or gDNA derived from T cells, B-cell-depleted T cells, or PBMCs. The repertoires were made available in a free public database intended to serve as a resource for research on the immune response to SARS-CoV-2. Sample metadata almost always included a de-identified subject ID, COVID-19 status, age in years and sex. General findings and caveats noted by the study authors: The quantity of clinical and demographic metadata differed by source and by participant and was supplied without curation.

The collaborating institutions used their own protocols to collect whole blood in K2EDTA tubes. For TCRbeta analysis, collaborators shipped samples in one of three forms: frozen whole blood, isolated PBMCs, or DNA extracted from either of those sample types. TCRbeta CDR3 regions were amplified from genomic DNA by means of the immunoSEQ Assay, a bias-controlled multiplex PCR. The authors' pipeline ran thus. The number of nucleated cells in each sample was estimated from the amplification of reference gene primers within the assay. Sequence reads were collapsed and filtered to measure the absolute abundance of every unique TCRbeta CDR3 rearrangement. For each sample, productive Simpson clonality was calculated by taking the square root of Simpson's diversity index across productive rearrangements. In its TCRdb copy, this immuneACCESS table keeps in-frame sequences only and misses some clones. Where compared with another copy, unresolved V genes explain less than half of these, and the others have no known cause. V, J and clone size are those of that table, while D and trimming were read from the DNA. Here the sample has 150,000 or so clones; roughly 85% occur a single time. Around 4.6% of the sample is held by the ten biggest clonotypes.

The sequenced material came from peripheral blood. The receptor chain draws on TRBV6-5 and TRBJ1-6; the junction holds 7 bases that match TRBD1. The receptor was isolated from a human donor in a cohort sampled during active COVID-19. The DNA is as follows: TGTGCCAGCACCGACAGGGCGGCACCCCTCCACTTT. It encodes CASTDRAAPLHF.